A selection of T cell receptor beta chains follows, all from one sample in a study of T-cell reconstitution after alpha-beta-depleted transplantation in children. TCRdb independently ran MiXCR on the PCR reads; one entry per CDR3 protein. The sample holds more than 450,000 distinct CDR3 sequences, 15% to 20% seen once. This sample comprised PBMCs from the stem cell graft donor, obtained from the stem cell graft. These receptors originate from a human donor who donated a stem cell graft to a child with acute lymphoblastic leukemia. Both conserved end residues are part of each CDR3. Fields, in order: J gene, clone size, V gene, D gene, CDR3 protein, CDR3 DNA. D genes are given only for firm matches. Clone size is not always given. Where it is, it says once, few, many or a class for expanded clones.

TRBJ2-1,few,TRBV29-1,TRBD2,CSAILSLRTSTAGNEQFF,TGCAGCGCTATCCTCTCACTCCGGACTAGCACCGCGGGTAATGAGCAGTTCTTC
TRBJ2-7,-,TRBV20-1,TRBD2,CSASEKELAGAPGGYEQYF,TGCAGTGCTAGCGAGAAGGAACTAGCGGGAGCCCCGGGGGGCTACGAGCAGTACTTC
TRBJ1-1,many,TRBV27,TRBD1,CASSARTGGADTEAFF,TGTGCCAGCAGTGCCAGGACAGGGGGCGCCGACACTGAAGCTTTCTTT
TRBJ1-3,few,TRBV7-9,-,CASSLGPYSGNTIYF,TGTGCCAGCAGCTTAGGACCTTACTCTGGAAACACCATATATTTT
TRBJ2-1,-,TRBV7-9,-,CASSPPPRYRPYNEQFF,TGTGCCAGCAGCCCTCCCCCGCGGTACAGACCGTACAATGAGCAGTTCTTC
TRBJ2-7,few,TRBV10-3,-,CAISESTDSPYEQYF,TGTGCCATCAGTGAGTCCACCGACTCTCCCTACGAGCAGTACTTC
TRBJ2-1,few,TRBV3-1,-,CASSLQPGTENEQFF,TGTGCCAGCAGCCTTCAACCCGGGACCGAAAATGAGCAGTTCTTC
TRBJ1-1,few,TRBV18,-,CASSPGVEAFF,TGTGCCAGCTCACCAGGGGTAGAAGCTTTCTTT
TRBJ2-2,few,TRBV15,TRBD1,CATSRRTGSTGELFF,TGTGCCACCAGCAGAAGGACAGGGTCGACCGGGGAGCTGTTTTTT
TRBJ2-2,-,TRBV4-1,-,CASSPQPRVAGNTGELFF,TGCGCCAGCAGCCCCCAGCCCCGGGTGGCGGGAAACACCGGGGAGCTGTTTTTT
TRBJ2-1,few,TRBV27,-,CASSFKGGYNEQFF,TGTGCCAGCAGTTTCAAGGGGGGCTACAATGAGCAGTTCTTC
TRBJ2-7,-,TRBV5-1,-,CASSLSRHEQYF,TGCGCCAGCAGCTTGTCCAGACACGAGCAGTACTTC
TRBJ2-7,-,TRBV10-2,TRBD1,CATKDRAYEYEQYF,TGCGCCACCAAAGACAGGGCGTATGAGTACGAGCAGTACTTC
TRBJ2-2,-,TRBV27,TRBD1,CASSTGQGIMVLFF,TGTGCCAGCAGTACGGGACAGGGAATAATGGTCCTGTTTTTT
TRBJ2-7,few,TRBV4-2,-,CASRGGVGQYF,TGTGCCAGCCGAGGGGGGGTTGGGCAGTACTTC
TRBJ2-1,few,TRBV6-5,-,CASNLRSYSYNEQFF,TGTGCCAGCAATTTGAGAAGCTATTCCTACAATGAGCAGTTCTTC
TRBJ2-3,few,TRBV14,TRBD2,CASSQASFGGVPDTQYF,TGTGCCAGCAGCCAAGCCTCATTCGGGGGGGTCCCAGATACGCAGTATTTT
TRBJ1-5,-,TRBV11-1,-,CASSLDSGMNQPQHF,TGTGCCAGCAGCTTAGATTCAGGGATGAACCAGCCCCAGCATTTT
TRBJ2-1,once,TRBV2,-,CASMVQLNNEQFF,TGTGCCAGCATGGTTCAGCTGAACAATGAGCAGTTCTTC
TRBJ1-2,-,TRBV19,-,CATSDGVYGYTF,TGTGCCACCTCGGACGGAGTCTATGGCTACACCTTC
TRBJ1-5,-,TRBV9,-,CASSRLSGLDQPQHF,TGTGCCAGCAGCAGGCTATCGGGGTTGGATCAGCCCCAGCATTTT
TRBJ1-1,-,TRBV7-9,-,CASSLSWGTEAFF,TGTGCCAGCAGCTTATCTTGGGGCACTGAAGCTTTCTTT
TRBJ2-2,-,TRBV20-1,TRBD2,CSATELAGRAWELFF,TGCAGTGCTACCGAACTAGCGGGGAGGGCCTGGGAGCTGTTTTTT
TRBJ2-2,few,TRBV11-2,TRBD2,CASSTHPKTSGRQTGELFF,TGTGCCAGCAGCACCCACCCGAAGACTAGCGGGAGACAAACCGGGGAGCTGTTTTTT
TRBJ2-5,many,TRBV12-3/TRBV12-4,-,CASTPFLGTETQYF,TGTGCCAGCACCCCCTTCCTAGGGACAGAGACCCAGTACTTC
TRBJ2-1,-,TRBV19,TRBD2,CASKRKLAGAYNEQFF,TGTGCCAGTAAACGTAAACTAGCGGGAGCCTACAATGAGCAGTTCTTC
TRBJ2-2,few,TRBV6-5,TRBD1,CASSSWGQMNTGELFF,TGTGCCAGCAGTTCCTGGGGACAGATGAACACCGGGGAGCTGTTTTTT
TRBJ2-7,-,TRBV29-1,-,CSVEDRGGSEQYF,TGCAGCGTTGAAGATAGGGGGGGGAGCGAGCAGTACTTC
TRBJ2-7,few,TRBV29-1,-,CSVEGGLGEQYF,TGCAGCGTTGAAGGAGGGTTGGGCGAGCAGTACTTC
TRBJ2-7,-,TRBV10-3,-,CAISENPHGGYEQYF,TGTGCCATCAGTGAGAATCCTCACGGGGGCTACGAGCAGTACTTC
TRBJ2-6,-,TRBV6-1,TRBD1,CASSPSGQGLPGANVLTF,TGTGCCAGCAGCCCTTCGGGACAGGGGCTACCTGGGGCCAACGTCCTGACTTTC
TRBJ2-1,few,TRBV11-3,-,CASSLGMAAYNEQFF,TGTGCCAGCAGCCTAGGGATGGCCGCCTACAATGAGCAGTTCTTC
TRBJ2-3,few,TRBV27,-,CASSLSVRTTDTQYF,TGTGCCAGCAGTTTATCGGTCAGGACCACAGATACGCAGTATTTT
TRBJ1-5,few,TRBV4-1,-,CASSQVDSNQPQHF,TGCGCCAGCAGCCAAGTGGACAGCAATCAGCCCCAGCATTTT
TRBJ2-5,few,TRBV7-7,-,CASSIRGLQETQYF,TGTGCCAGCAGCATCAGGGGTCTCCAAGAGACCCAGTACTTC
TRBJ2-3,-,TRBV5-4,TRBD2,CASSLGGLAGRTRDTQYF,TGTGCCAGCAGCTTGGGGGGACTAGCGGGAAGGACTAGGGATACGCAGTATTTT
TRBJ2-7,-,TRBV5-4,TRBD2,CASSFGLAGLISSYEQYF,TGTGCCAGCAGCTTCGGACTAGCGGGACTAATAAGCTCCTACGAGCAGTACTTC
TRBJ2-1,few,TRBV5-1,-,CASSFTDYNEQFF,TGCGCCAGCAGCTTTACAGACTACAATGAGCAGTTCTTC
TRBJ1-1,few,TRBV29-1,TRBD1,CSVEEGQGGTEAFF,TGCAGCGTTGAAGAAGGACAGGGGGGCACTGAAGCTTTCTTT
TRBJ1-1,few,TRBV11-2,-,CASSHTAEAFF,TGTGCCAGCAGCCATACAGCTGAAGCTTTCTTT
TRBJ2-5,-,TRBV10-3,TRBD1,CAISSLPGTAPQETQYF,TGTGCCATCAGTTCACTTCCCGGGACAGCGCCCCAAGAGACCCAGTACTTC
TRBJ2-3,-,TRBV28,TRBD2,CASSSTLGLAGDPDTQYF,TGTGCCAGCAGTTCCACCTTAGGACTAGCGGGAGATCCGGATACGCAGTATTTT
TRBJ1-5,many,TRBV7-4,TRBD1,CASRGQGDPAPNQPQHF,TGTGCCAGCAGAGGACAGGGGGACCCGGCCCCCAATCAGCCCCAGCATTTT
TRBJ2-1,-,TRBV10-3,TRBD2,CAISGNSGPLNNEQFF,TGTGCCATCAGTGGAAATAGCGGGCCTTTAAACAATGAGCAGTTCTTC
TRBJ2-5,-,TRBV5-1,-,CASSLGGGAQETQYF,TGCGCCAGCAGCTTGGGTGGCGGAGCACAAGAGACCCAGTACTTC
TRBJ2-7,-,TRBV12-3/TRBV12-4,-,CASSFGGGGQYEQYF,TGTGCCAGCAGTTTTGGCGGGGGCGGGCAGTACGAGCAGTACTTC
TRBJ2-7,few,TRBV27,-,CASSLTSSAGEQYF,TGTGCCAGCAGTTTGACATCTAGCGCGGGCGAGCAGTACTTC
TRBJ2-6,-,TRBV29-1,TRBD2,CSVTSAGANVLTF,TGCAGCGTCACTAGCGCCGGGGCCAACGTCCTGACTTTC
TRBJ1-2,few,TRBV5-1,-,CASSGAGTYYGYTF,TGCGCCAGCAGCGGGGCCGGGACGTACTATGGCTACACCTTC
TRBJ2-1,few,TRBV12-3/TRBV12-4,-,CASSTGLAADEQFF,TGTGCCAGCAGCACCGGACTGGCGGCCGATGAGCAGTTCTTC
TRBJ2-7,-,TRBV25-1,TRBD1,CASSEGQELYSEQYF,TGTGCCAGCAGTGAGGGACAGGAGTTATATTCCGAGCAGTACTTC
TRBJ2-1,few,TRBV9,-,CASSVGNGNSYNEQFF,TGTGCCAGCAGCGTAGGTAACGGGAACTCCTACAATGAGCAGTTCTTC
TRBJ2-3,few,TRBV10-3,-,CAIKGGGGRKTDTQYF,TGTGCCATCAAGGGGGGGGGAGGGAGGAAGACAGATACGCAGTATTTT
TRBJ1-2,once,TRBV19,-,CASSLLTGSVYGYTF,TGTGCCAGTAGTCTTCTTACAGGGTCCGTATATGGCTACACCTTC